The 16 T cell receptor beta chains below all came from one sample that was sequenced in a study of T-cell reconstitution after alpha-beta-depleted transplantation in children. The authors prepared the TCRbeta library with unique molecular identifiers. TCRdb reprocessed the PCR reads with MiXCR, giving one entry per CDR3 protein. The sample shows about 200,000 distinct CDR3 sequences, roughly 6% of them seen only once. The sample consisted of PBMCs, taken before TCRalphabeta/CD19-depleted stem cell transplant. The receptors originated from a girl under two years old with combined immunodeficiency, due to receive a stem cell transplant.

This clonotype was seen many times. The chain joins TRBV4-3 to TRBJ2-7, with unresolved D. This CDR3 comprises 15 residues. V was pared by 5 bases and J by 0 bases, with 14 bases between. The germline CDR1 and CDR2 sequences are LGHNA and YSLEER. The CDR3 loop reads CASSESAVVSYEQYF. The CDR3 DNA reads as TGCGCCAGCAGCGAAAGCGCGGTCGTCTCCTACGAGCAGTACTTC.

This clonotype was detected ten times or more. This chain joins TRBV24-1 and TRBJ2-1; the match to TRBD2 covers 8 bases. The germline gives CDR1 KGHDR, CDR2 SFDVKD. The length of the CDR3 is 16 residues. V shed 0 bases, J shed 5 bases, and the junction held 5 bases outside the gene matches. The CDR3 here is CATSDLPGGADNEQFF. The CDR3 nucleotides read TGTGCCACCAGTGATTTGCCGGGGGGGGCGGACAATGAGCAGTTCTTC.

This clonotype showed up many times. The chain is built from TRBV14 and TRBJ2-7, with 7 bases that match TRBD2. Per the germline V gene, CDR1 is SGHDN and CDR2 is FVKESK. V gave up 4 bases and J gave up 3 bases; unmatched junction bases: 3. There are 13 residues in the CDR3. The CDR3 region has the DNA TGTGCCAGCAGCCTTAGGGACTACTACGAGCAGTACTTC. Translated, it gives CASSLRDYYEQYF.

This clonotype appeared a few times. The chain joins TRBV4-1 to TRBJ2-7; 8 bases line up with TRBD2. V gave up 0 bases and J gave up 6 bases; unmatched junction bases: 7. This CDR3 contains 15 residues. Germline CDR1 is MGHRA and CDR2 is YSYEKL. DNA of the CDR3: TGCGCCAGCAGCCAAGAGATCAGCGGGAGAGGCGAGCAGTACTTC. Protein sequence: CASSQEISGRGEQYF.

This clonotype occurred many times. This chain joins TRBV12-3 or TRBV12-4 and TRBJ2-4; 7 bases agree with TRBD1. The CDR3 sequence is 15 residues long. The J segment lost 6 bases and the V segment lost 6 bases, leaving 11 bases of the junction unmatched. As DNA, the CDR3 is TGTGCCAGCAGCCCCCCGACAGGGCGGTCAAACATTCAGTACTTC. Translation gives CASSPPTGRSNIQYF.

A few counts support this clonotype. This sequence joins TRBV20-1 and TRBJ2-3; 9 positions agree with TRBD1. The V segment lost 6 bases and the J segment 2 bases; nucleotides outside the gene matches: 9. Germline CDR1 and CDR2: DFQATT and SNEGSKA (reference sequence). This CDR3 contains 15 residues. The chain's CDR3 is CSALGGQGFTDTQYF. The DNA for the CDR3 is TGCAGTGCCTTGGGGGGACAGGGATTCACAGATACGCAGTATTTT.

This clonotype came up many times. The V gene is TRBV20-1, the J gene TRBJ2-1; perhaps TRBD1 as D (6 bases). Trimming removed 1 base from V and 9 bases from J, with 13 bases in between. Germline assignment: CDR1 DFQATT and CDR2 SNEGSKA (reference sequence). CDR3 length: 13 amino acids. The CDR3 sequence: CSARAGTFTEQFF. The CDR3 DNA sequence: TGCAGTGCTAGAGCCGGGACATTCACTGAGCAGTTCTTC.

This clonotype was found many times. The chain has TRBV12-3 or TRBV12-4 and TRBJ2-7; maybe TRBD2 (5 bases). The V end was cut by 6 bases, the J end by 2 bases, with 11 bases between. CDR3 length: 13 amino acids. The CDR3, as DNA: TGTGCCAGCAGCTGGGGAGCTCCCTACGAGCAGTACTTC. This translates into CASSWGAPYEQYF.

This clonotype came up many times. This chain links TRBV29-1 with TRBJ1-2, with 8 positions matching TRBD1. This CDR3 contains 14 residues. Germline V gives CDR1 SQVTM, CDR2 ANQGSEA. After removal of 7 bases from V and 5 bases from J, the junction contained 12 bases not matched to a gene. The CDR3 region is CSGADDRGLYGYTF. As DNA, the CDR3 is TGCAGCGGGGCCGACGACAGGGGATTGTATGGCTACACCTTC.

This clonotype was recorded many times. The genes are TRBV20-1 and TRBJ2-1; no clear D. Germline-derived CDR1 and CDR2 are DFQATT and SNEGSKA (reference sequence). CDR3 length: 14 amino acids. The V end was cut by 1 base, the J end by 2 bases, with 9 bases between. The CDR3 loop reads CSARGLETYNEQFF. For the CDR3, the DNA is TGCAGTGCTAGAGGCCTGGAGACCTACAATGAGCAGTTCTTC.

At least ten counts were recorded for this clonotype. V gene TRBV15 combines with J gene TRBJ1-1; possibly TRBD1 for D (6 bases). The ends were cut back, 3 bases at V and 0 bases at J, with 17 bases in the middle. Germline loops: CDR1 LNHNV, CDR2 YYDKDF (reference sequence). The length of the CDR3 is 17 residues. CDR3 DNA sequence: TGTGCCACCAGCAGTGGGTGGGACAAGCCCATGAACACTGAAGCTTTCTTT. This sequence encodes CATSSGWDKPMNTEAFF.

This clonotype was picked up many times. This chain links TRBV4-1 with TRBJ2-5; D unresolved. The CDR3 loop spans 16 amino acids. From germline, CDR1 is MGHRA and CDR2 YSYEKL. V was cut by 1 base and J by 1 base, with 13 bases left in between. The CDR3 sequence is CASSQGFRSPQETQYF. CDR3 nucleotides: TGCGCCAGCAGCCAAGGTTTCAGGAGCCCCCAAGAGACCCAGTACTTC.

This clonotype came up many times. The junction departs from germline at one end; a sequencing error may be responsible. The rearrangement links TRBV24-1 to TRBJ1-1; no clear D gene. This CDR3 has 13 amino acids. Per the germline V gene, CDR1 is KGHDR and CDR2 is SFDVKD. The CDR3 here is CATSAGVMTEVFF. The DNA for the CDR3 is TGTGCCACCAGTGCGGGTGTAATGACTGAAGTTTTCTTT.

At least ten counts were recorded for this clonotype. The chain joins TRBV7-2 to TRBJ2-3; the match to TRBD2 covers 7 bases. The germline V gene has CDR1 SGHTA and CDR2 FQGNSA. The V and J ends lost 6 bases and 6 bases, in that order; junction bases with no gene match: 9. The CDR3 contains 14 residues. The CDR3 protein is CASRRLAWEDTQYF. CDR3 DNA: TGTGCCAGCAGACGACTAGCCTGGGAGGATACGCAGTATTTT.

This clonotype was observed many times. This chain uses TRBV28 with TRBJ2-3; 10 nucleotides agree with TRBD1. CDR3 size: 15 residues. From germline, CDR1 is MDHEN and CDR2 SYDVKM. Losses at the gene ends were 6 bases for V and 3 bases for J; bases not matched to a gene: 6. CDR3 coding DNA: TGTGCCAGCAGCCGAGACAGGGGGCAAACAGATACGCAGTATTTT. Protein product: CASSRDRGQTDTQYF.

This clonotype was detected ten times or more. The chain recombines TRBV13 with TRBJ2-1; the D gene is possibly TRBD1 (6 bases). With 3 bases removed from V and 6 bases from J, the gap between germline ends came to 15 bases. Germline V gene data show CDR1 as PRHDT and CDR2 as FYEKMQ (reference sequence). This CDR3 comprises 15 residues. The CDR3 nucleotides are TGTGCCAGCAGCTTCTGGGGGCAGGGTGTCAATGAGCAGTTCTTC. It yields the protein CASSFWGQGVNEQFF. Full variable domain (missing parts from reference TRBV13 and TRBJ2-1): AAGVIQSPRHLIKEKRETATLKCYPIPRHDTVYWYQQGPGQDPQFLISFYEKMQSDKGSIPDRFSAQQFSDYHSELNMSSLELGDSALYFCASSFWGQGVNEQFFGPGTRLTVL.